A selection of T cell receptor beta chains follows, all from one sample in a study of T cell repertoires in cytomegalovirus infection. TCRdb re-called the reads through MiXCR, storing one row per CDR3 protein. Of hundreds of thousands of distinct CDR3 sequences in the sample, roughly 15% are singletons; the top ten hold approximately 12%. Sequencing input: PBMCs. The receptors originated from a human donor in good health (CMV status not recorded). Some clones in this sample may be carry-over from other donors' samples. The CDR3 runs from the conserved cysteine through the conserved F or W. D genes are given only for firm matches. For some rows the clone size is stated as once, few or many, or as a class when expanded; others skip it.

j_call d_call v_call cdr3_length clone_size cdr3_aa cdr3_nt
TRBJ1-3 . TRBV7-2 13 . CASFAGPGNTIYF TGTGCCAGCTTCGCAGGGCCTGGAAACACCATATATTTT
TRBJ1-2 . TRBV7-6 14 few CASSLISSGYGYTF TGTGCCAGCAGCTTAATCTCGTCGGGCTATGGCTACACCTTC
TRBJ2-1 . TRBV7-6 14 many CASSHPGSDNEQFF TGTGCCAGCAGCCACCCGGGGTCTGACAATGAGCAGTTCTTC
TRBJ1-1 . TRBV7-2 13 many CASSLAGHTEAFF TGTGCCAGCAGCTTAGCGGGGCACACTGAAGCTTTCTTT
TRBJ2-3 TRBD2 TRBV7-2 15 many CASSFAGDSADTQYF TGTGCCAGCAGCTTCGCGGGGGATAGTGCAGATACGCAGTATTTT
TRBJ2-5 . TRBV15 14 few CATSSQHGKETQYF TGTGCCACCAGCAGTCAGCACGGAAAAGAGACCCAGTACTTC
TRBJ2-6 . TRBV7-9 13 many CASSLGGANVLTF TGTGCCAGCAGCTTGGGAGGGGCCAACGTCCTGACTTTC
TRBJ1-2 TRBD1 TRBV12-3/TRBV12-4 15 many CASSFPGGVFYGYTF TGTGCCAGCAGTTTCCCAGGGGGCGTATTCTATGGCTACACCTTC
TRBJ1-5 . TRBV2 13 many CASRSFENQPQHF TGTGCCAGCAGGAGTTTTGAAAATCAGCCCCAGCATTTT
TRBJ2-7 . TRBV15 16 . CATSRAGGTVSYEQYF TGTGCCACCAGCAGAGCTGGAGGGACGGTCTCCTACGAGCAGTACTTC
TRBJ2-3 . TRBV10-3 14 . CAISDGIRPDTQYF TGTGCCATCAGTGATGGGATTCGGCCAGATACGCAGTATTTT
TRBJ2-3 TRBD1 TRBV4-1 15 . CASSQDRDRPDTQYF TGCGCCAGCAGCCAAGATCGGGACAGACCAGATACGCAGTATTTT
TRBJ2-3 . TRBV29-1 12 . CSGAFGADTQYF TGCAGCGGGGCGTTTGGCGCAGATACGCAGTATTTT
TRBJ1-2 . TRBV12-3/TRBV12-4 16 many CASNVGLQGADYGYTF TGTGCCAGCAACGTGGGGTTACAGGGTGCGGACTATGGCTACACCTTC
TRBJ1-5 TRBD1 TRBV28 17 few CASSLETGQRKGQPQHF TGTGCCAGCAGTTTAGAGACAGGGCAGCGGAAGGGTCAGCCCCAGCATTTT
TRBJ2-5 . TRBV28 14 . CASSSGQRGETQYF TGTGCCAGCAGTTCAGGACAGAGAGGGGAGACCCAGTACTTC
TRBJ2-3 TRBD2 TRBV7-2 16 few CASSLGSGGGGDTQYF TGTGCCAGCAGCTTGGGTAGCGGGGGGGGGGGAGATACGCAGTATTTT
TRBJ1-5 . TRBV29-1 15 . CSVSYGTAINQPQHF TGCAGCGTTTCCTACGGGACGGCGATAAATCAGCCCCAGCATTTT
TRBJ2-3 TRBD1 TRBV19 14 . CASRTGGVKDTQYF TGTGCCAGTAGAACAGGGGGCGTAAAAGATACGCAGTATTTT
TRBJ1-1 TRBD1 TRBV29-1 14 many CSVDRQGVNTEAFF TGCAGCGTTGACAGACAGGGTGTGAACACTGAAGCTTTCTTT
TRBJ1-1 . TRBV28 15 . CASSSPGAPGTEAFF TGTGCCAGCAGTTCCCCGGGGGCTCCGGGCACTGAAGCTTTCTTT
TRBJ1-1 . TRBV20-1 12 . CSAPRGNTEAFF TGCAGTGCTCCGCGGGGGAACACTGAAGCTTTCTTT
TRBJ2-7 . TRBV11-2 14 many CASSLEPTPYEQYF TGTGCCAGCAGCTTAGAGCCCACTCCGTACGAGCAGTACTTC
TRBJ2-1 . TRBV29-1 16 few CSVVGGRLSSYNEQFF TGCAGCGTTGTGGGGGGGCGCCTTAGCTCCTACAATGAGCAGTTCTTC
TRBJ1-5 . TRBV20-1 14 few CSARDGDTNQPQHF TGCAGTGCTAGAGATGGAGACACCAATCAGCCCCAGCATTTT
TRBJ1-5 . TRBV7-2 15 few CASSLSAISNQPQHF TGTGCCAGCAGCTTATCGGCCATTAGCAATCAGCCCCAGCATTTT
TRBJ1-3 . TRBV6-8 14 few CASMSALSGNTIYF TGTGCCAGCATGTCAGCCTTGAGTGGAAACACCATATATTTT
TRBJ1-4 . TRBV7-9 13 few CASSSGAGEKLFF TGTGCCAGCAGCTCGGGAGCGGGTGAAAAACTGTTTTTT
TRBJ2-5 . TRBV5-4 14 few CASSSGQSQETQYF TGTGCCAGCAGCTCTGGACAGTCCCAAGAGACCCAGTACTTC
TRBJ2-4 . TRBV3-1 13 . CASSQARNDIQYF TGTGCCAGCAGCCAAGCACGGAACGACATTCAGTACTTC
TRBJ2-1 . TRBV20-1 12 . CSASFLAYEQFF TGCAGTGCTAGTTTCCTGGCGTATGAGCAGTTCTTC
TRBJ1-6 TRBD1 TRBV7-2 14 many CASSLTGINSPLHF TGTGCCAGCAGCTTGACAGGGATCAATTCACCCCTCCACTTT
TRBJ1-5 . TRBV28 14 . CASSLSGDDQPQHF TGTGCCAGCAGTTTATCAGGGGACGATCAGCCCCAGCATTTT
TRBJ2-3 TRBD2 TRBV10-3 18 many CAISDVFPGGGGSYTQYF TGTGCCATCAGTGATGTATTTCCAGGTGGCGGGGGGTCATATACGCAGTATTTT
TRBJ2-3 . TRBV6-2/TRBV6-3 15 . CASSYQDRVSPGQYF TGTGCCAGCAGTTACCAGGACCGTGTTTCGCCCGGGCAGTATTTT
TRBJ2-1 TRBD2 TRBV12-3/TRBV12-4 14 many CASSFRDYYNEQFF TGTGCCAGCAGTTTCCGGGACTACTACAATGAGCAGTTCTTC
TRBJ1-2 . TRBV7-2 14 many CASRPPGLKYGYTF TGTGCCAGCCGACCCCCAGGGCTCAAGTATGGCTACACCTTC
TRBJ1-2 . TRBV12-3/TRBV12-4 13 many CASSLSPDYGYTF TGTGCCAGCAGTTTATCACCCGACTATGGCTACACCTTC
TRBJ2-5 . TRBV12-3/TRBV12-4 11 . CASSTGETQYF TGTGCCAGCAGTACTGGGGAGACCCAGTACTTC
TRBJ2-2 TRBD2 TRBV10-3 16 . CAIASSGGRGTGELFF TGTGCCATCGCTTCTAGCGGGGGGCGGGGTACCGGGGAGCTGTTTTTT
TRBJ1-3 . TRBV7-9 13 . CASRGLAGNTIYF TGTGCCAGCAGGGGTTTGGCTGGAAACACCATATATTTT
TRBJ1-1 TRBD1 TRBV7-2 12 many CASSADRGEAFF TGTGCCAGCAGCGCGGACAGGGGTGAAGCTTTCTTT
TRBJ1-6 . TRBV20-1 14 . CSARGKLYNSPLHF TGCAGTGCGAGGGGAAAATTATATAATTCACCCCTCCACTTT
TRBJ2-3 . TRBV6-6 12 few CASSDPTDTQYF TGTGCCAGCAGTGACCCCACAGATACGCAGTATTTT
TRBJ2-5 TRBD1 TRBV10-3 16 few CAISEPMTGDSETQYF TGTGCCATCAGTGAGCCTATGACCGGGGACAGCGAGACCCAGTACTTC
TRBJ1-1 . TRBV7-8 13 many CASSLAPDTEAFF TGTGCCAGCAGCTTAGCCCCGGACACTGAAGCTTTCTTT
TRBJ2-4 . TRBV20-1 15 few CSAMTEKLAKNIQYF TGCAGTGCTATGACAGAAAAGTTAGCCAAAAACATTCAGTACTTC
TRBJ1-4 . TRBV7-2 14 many CASSSRQRSEKLFF TGTGCCAGCAGCTCGCGACAGAGGAGTGAAAAACTGTTTTTT
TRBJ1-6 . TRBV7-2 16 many CASSLTSLSPNSPLHF TGTGCCAGCAGTTTAACGTCCCTGAGCCCCAATTCACCCCTCCACTTT
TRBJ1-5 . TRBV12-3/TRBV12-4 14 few CASSDSRDRQPQHF TGTGCCAGCAGTGATAGCAGGGACCGTCAGCCCCAGCATTTT
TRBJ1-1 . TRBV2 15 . CASRGDVAAYTEAFF TGTGCCAGCAGGGGGGACGTCGCTGCTTACACTGAAGCTTTCTTT
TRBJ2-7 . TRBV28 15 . CASSLFGTGFYEQYF TGTGCCAGCAGTTTATTTGGGACGGGATTCTACGAGCAGTACTTC